The clone carrying this TCR beta chain has only a few counts. TCRdb re-analysed the RT-PCR reads in MiXCR, keeping a single row per CDR3 protein. The repertoire consists of over 400,000 distinct CDR3 sequences, with roughly 17% occurring once and the leading ten covering less than 8.5%. This CDR3 has 14 amino acids. Trimming removed 4 bases from V and 7 bases from J; junction bases left unmatched: 4. This record belongs to a study of patients and donors after allogeneic stem cell transplantation. This chain uses TRBV12-3 or TRBV12-4 with TRBJ1-6, with TRBD1 matching 7 bases. The specimen sequenced was blood, either unsorted or a sorted T cell fraction (not recorded which). The sequence was obtained from a human donor who was either an allogeneic HSCT recipient or a stem cell or donor lymphocyte infusion donor (not recorded which). It is not recorded whose cells these are; they may come from a transplant donor. The CDR3 here is CASSSLRGNSPLHF. CDR3 bases: TGTGCCAGCAGTTCCCTCAGGGGGAATTCACCCCTCCACTTT.